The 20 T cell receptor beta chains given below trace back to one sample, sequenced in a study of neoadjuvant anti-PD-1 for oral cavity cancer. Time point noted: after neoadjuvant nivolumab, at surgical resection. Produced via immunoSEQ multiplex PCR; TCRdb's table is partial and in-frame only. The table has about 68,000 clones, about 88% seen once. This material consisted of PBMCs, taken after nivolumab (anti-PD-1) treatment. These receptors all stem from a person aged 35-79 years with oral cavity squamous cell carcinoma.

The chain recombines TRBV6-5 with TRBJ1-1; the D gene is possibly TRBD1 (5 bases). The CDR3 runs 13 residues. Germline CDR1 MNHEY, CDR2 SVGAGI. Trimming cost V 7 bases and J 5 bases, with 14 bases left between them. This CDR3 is CASIHSRETEAFF. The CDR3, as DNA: TGTGCCAGCATTCACTCCAGGGAAACTGAAGCTTTCTTT.

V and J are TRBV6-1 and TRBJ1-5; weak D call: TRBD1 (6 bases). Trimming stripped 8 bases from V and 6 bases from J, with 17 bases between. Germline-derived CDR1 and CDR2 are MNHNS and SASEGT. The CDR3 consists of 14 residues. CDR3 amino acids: CASGGLMGAQPQHF. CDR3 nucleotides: TGTGCCAGCGGAGGTCTTATGGGGGCTCAGCCCCAGCATTTT.

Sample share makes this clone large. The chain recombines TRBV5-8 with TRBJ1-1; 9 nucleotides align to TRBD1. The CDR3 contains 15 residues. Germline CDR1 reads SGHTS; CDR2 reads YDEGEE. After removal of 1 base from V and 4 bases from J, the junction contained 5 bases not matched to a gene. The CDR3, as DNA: TGTGCCAGCAGCTTGTTAGGACAGGGGACCACTGAAGCTTTCTTT. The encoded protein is CASSLLGQGTTEAFF.

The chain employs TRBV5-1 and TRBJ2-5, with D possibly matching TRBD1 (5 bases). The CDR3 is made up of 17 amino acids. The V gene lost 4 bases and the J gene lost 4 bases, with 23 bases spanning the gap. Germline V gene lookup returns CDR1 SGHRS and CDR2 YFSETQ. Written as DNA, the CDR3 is TGCGCCAGCAGCACATTTGTTAGGGGTAGGGGATCAGAGACCCAGTACTTC. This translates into CASSTFVRGRGSETQYF.

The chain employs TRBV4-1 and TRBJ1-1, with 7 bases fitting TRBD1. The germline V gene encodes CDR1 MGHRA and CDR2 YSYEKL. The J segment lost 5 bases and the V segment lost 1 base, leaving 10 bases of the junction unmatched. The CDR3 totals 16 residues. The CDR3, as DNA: TGCGCCAGCAGCCAAGGCCACGACAGGGTAAGAACTGAAGCTTTCTTT. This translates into CASSQGHDRVRTEAFF.

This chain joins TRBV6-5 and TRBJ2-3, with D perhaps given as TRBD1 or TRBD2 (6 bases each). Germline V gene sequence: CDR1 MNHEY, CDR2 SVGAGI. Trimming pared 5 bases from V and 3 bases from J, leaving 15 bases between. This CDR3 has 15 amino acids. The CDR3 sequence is CASSGGGLSTDTQYF. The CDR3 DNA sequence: TGTGCCAGCAGTGGAGGGGGGTTATCGACAGATACGCAGTATTTT.

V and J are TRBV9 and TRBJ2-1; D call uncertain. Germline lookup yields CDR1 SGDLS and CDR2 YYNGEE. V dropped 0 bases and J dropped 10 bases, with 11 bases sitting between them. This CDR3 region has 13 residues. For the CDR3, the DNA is TGTGCCAGCAGCGTAGCCAGCGCCTGGGAGCAGTTCTTC. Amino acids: CASSVASAWEQFF.

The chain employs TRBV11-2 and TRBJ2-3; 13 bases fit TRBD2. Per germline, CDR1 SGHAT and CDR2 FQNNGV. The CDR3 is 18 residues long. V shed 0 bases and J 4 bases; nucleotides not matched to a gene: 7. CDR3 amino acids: CASSLDPGGLAGADTQYF. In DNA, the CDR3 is TGTGCCAGCAGCTTAGATCCAGGTGGACTAGCGGGAGCAGATACGCAGTATTTT.

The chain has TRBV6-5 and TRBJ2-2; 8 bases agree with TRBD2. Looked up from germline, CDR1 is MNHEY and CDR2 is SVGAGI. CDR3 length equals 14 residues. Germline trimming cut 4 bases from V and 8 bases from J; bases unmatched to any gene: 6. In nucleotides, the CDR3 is TGTGCCAGCAGTTCCAGCGGGAGATATGGGGAGCTGTTTTTT. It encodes CASSSSGRYGELFF.

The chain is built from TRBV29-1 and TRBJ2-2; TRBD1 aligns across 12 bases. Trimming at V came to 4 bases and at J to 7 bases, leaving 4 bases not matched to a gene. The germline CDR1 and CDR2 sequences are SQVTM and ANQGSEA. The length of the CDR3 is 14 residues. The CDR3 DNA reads TGCAGCGTTGTAGGGACAGGGGGCGTCGGGGAGCTGTTTTTT. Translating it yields CSVVGTGGVGELFF.

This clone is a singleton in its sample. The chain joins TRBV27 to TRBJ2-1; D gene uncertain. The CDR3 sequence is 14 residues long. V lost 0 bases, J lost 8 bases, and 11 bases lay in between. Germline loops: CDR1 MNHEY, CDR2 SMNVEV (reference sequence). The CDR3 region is CASSLSLADDEQFF. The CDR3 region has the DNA TGTGCCAGCAGTTTATCCCTCGCGGACGATGAGCAGTTCTTC.

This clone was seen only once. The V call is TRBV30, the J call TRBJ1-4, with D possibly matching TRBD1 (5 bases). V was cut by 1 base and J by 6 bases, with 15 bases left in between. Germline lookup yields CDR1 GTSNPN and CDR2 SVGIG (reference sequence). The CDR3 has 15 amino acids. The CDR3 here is CAWSASGHGDEKLFF. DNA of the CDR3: TGTGCCTGGAGTGCGTCGGGGCACGGTGATGAAAAACTGTTTTTT.

In nucleotides, the CDR3 is TGTGCCAGCAGTTTCCTAGAGACAGATACGCAGTATTTT. This translates into CASSFLETDTQYF. This sequence joins TRBV27 and TRBJ2-3; unclear D gene. Between the trimmed V and J ends, which lost 3 bases and 3 bases, there was a span of 7 bases. From germline, CDR1 is MNHEY and CDR2 SMNVEV (reference sequence). The CDR3 extends over 13 amino acids.

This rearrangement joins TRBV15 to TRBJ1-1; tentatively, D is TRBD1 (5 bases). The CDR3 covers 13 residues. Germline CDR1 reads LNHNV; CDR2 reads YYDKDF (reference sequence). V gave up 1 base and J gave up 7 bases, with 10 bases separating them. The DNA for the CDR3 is TGTGCCACCAGCAGAGTTCAGGGCTTTGAAGCTTTCTTT. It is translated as CATSRVQGFEAFF.

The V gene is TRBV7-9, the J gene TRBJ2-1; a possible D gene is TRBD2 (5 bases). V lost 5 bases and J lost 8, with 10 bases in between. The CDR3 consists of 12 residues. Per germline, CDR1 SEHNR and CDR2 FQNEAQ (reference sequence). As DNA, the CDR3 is TGTGCCAGCAGCACTAGAGTCCATGAGCAGTTCTTC. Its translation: CASSTRVHEQFF. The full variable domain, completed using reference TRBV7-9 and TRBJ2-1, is DTGVSQNPRHKITKRGQNVTFRCDPISEHNRLYWYRQTLGQGPEFLTYFQNEAQLEKSRLLSDRFSAERPKGSFSTLEIQRTEQGDSAMYLCASSTRVHEQFFGPGTRLTVL.

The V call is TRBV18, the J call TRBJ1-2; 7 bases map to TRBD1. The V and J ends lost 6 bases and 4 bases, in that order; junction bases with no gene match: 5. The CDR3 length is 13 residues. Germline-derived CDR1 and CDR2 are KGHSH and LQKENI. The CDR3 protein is CASSLQGLYGYTF. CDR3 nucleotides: TGTGCCAGCTCGCTACAGGGGCTCTATGGCTACACCTTC.

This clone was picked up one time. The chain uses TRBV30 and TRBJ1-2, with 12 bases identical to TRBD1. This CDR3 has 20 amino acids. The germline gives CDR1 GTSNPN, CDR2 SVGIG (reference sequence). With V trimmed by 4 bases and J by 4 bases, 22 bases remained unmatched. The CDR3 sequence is CAWNSSPGQGAKIISYGYTF. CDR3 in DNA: TGTGCCTGGAATAGTTCTCCGGGACAGGGGGCGAAAATAATAAGCTATGGCTACACCTTC. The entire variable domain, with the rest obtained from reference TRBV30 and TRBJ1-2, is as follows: SQTIHQWPATLVQPVGSPLSLECTVEGTSNPNLYWYRQAAGRGLQLLFYSVGIGQISSEVPQNLSASRPQDRQFILSSKKLLLSDSGFYLCAWNSSPGQGAKIISYGYTFGSGTRLTVV.

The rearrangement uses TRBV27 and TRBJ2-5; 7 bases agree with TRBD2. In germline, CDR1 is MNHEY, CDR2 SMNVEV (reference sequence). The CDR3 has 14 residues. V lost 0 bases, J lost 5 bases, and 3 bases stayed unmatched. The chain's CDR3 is CASSLSVGGETQYF. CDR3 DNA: TGTGCCAGCAGTTTATCGGTGGGGGGGGAGACCCAGTACTTC.

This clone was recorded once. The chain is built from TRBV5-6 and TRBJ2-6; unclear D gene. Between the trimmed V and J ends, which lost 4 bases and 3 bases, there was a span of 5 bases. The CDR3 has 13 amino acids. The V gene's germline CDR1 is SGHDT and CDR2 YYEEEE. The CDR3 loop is CASSPSGANVLTF. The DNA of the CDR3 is TGTGCCAGCAGCCCTAGTGGGGCCAACGTCCTGACTTTC. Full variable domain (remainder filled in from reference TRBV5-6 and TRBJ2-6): DAGVTQSPTHLIKTRGQQVTLRCSPKSGHDTVSWYQQALGQGPQFIFQYYEEEERQRGNFPDRFSGHQFPNYSSELNVNALLLGDSALYLCASSPSGANVLTFGAGSRLTVL.

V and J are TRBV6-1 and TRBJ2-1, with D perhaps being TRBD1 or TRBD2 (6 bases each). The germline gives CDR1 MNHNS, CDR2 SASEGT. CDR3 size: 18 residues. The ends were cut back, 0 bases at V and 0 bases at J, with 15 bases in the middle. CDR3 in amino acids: CASSEALAEGGSYNEQFF. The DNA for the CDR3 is TGTGCCAGCAGTGAAGCTTTAGCGGAGGGGGGCTCCTACAATGAGCAGTTCTTC.